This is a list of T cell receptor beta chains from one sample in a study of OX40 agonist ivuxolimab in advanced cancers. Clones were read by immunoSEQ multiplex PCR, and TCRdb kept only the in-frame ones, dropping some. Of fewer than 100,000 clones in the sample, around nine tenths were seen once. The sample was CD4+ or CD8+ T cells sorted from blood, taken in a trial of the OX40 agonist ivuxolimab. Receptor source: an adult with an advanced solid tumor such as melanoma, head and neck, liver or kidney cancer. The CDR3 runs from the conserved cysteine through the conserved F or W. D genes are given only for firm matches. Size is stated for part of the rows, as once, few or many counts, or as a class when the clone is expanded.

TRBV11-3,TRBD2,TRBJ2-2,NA,CASSLTSLNTGELFF,TGTGCCAGCAGCTTGACTAGCCTTAACACCGGGGAGCTGTTTTTT
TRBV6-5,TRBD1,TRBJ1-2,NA,CASSGGTGASGYTF,TGTGCCAGCAGTGGGGGGACAGGGGCTAGCGGCTACACCTTC
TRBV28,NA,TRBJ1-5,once,CASSLMDSSNQPQHF,TGTGCCAGCAGTTTAATGGACAGTAGCAATCAGCCCCAGCATTTT
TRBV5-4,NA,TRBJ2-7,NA,CASSLDASLGEQYF,TGTGCCAGCAGCTTGGATGCCAGCCTCGGGGAGCAGTACTTC
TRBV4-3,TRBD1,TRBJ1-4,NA,CASSRALAGGRGEKLFF,TGCGCCAGCAGCCGAGCACTTGCAGGGGGGAGGGGTGAAAAACTGTTTTTT
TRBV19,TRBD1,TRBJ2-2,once,CASSMGQSTGELFF,TGTGCCAGTAGTATGGGACAGAGCACCGGGGAGCTGTTTTTT
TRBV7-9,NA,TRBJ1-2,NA,CASSFGGGVAVGGYTF,TGTGCCAGCAGCTTCGGCGGAGGAGTGGCGGTCGGCGGCTACACCTTC
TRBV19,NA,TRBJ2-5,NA,CASSIRSGKETQYF,TGTGCCAGTAGTATAAGGTCCGGGAAAGAGACCCAGTACTTC
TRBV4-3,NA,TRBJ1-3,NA,CASSQAFGNTIYF,TGCGCCAGCAGCCAAGCATTTGGAAACACCATATATTTT
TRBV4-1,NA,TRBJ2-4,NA,CASSQDGWQQRENIQYF,TGCGCCAGCAGCCAAGATGGGTGGCAGCAGCGAGAAAACATTCAGTACTTC
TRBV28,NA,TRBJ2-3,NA,CASSFRTDTQYF,TGTGCCAGCAGTTTCCGAACAGATACGCAGTATTTT
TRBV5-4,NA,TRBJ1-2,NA,CASSFRSSFNYGYTF,TGTGCCAGCAGCTTCAGATCCAGCTTTAACTATGGCTACACCTTC